The 15 T cell receptor beta chains listed next were all sequenced from one sample in a study of blood T cells in healthy people across ages. Combining a sample-barcoded 5' primer with a J-beta primer mix, a second PCR ran for 7 to 11 cycles. Via MiXCR, TCRdb re-called the 5' RACE reads, giving one row per CDR3 protein. The sample yields under 2,000,000 distinct CDR3 sequences, 49% seen once. The sample consisted of blood. The source is a woman between 35 and 50 years old in good health.

This clonotype was observed a handful of times. The chain has TRBV28 and TRBJ2-1, with 11 nucleotides matching TRBD2. From germline, CDR1 is MDHEN and CDR2 SYDVKM. This CDR3 spans 14 amino acids. Trimming at V came to 10 bases and at J to 12 bases, leaving 14 bases not matched to a gene. The CDR3 nucleotides read TGTGCCACCTCTCGACTAGCGGGAAGGAGAGGGCAGTTCTTC. This sequence encodes CATSRLAGRRGQFF.

The chain carries TRBV27 and TRBJ1-1; D is uncertain. Germline CDR1 is MNHEY and CDR2 is SMNVEV (reference sequence). The V and J ends lost 6 bases and 9 bases respectively, with 11 bases between them. CDR3 length equals 11 residues. The CDR3 DNA follows: TGTGCCAGCAGAGAGGGTTTTAAAGCTTTCTTT. It codes for CASREGFKAFF.

The chain employs TRBV20-1 and TRBJ1-2; TRBD1 aligns across 8 bases. CDR3 length: 15 amino acids. J was trimmed by 4 bases and V by 3 bases; bases with no gene match: 10. The germline gives CDR1 DFQATT, CDR2 SNEGSKA (reference sequence). Here the CDR3 DNA reads TGCAGTGCTAGTGGAGGGGACAGGACGTCCTATGGCTACACCTTC. Translating it yields CSASGGDRTSYGYTF.

This chain links TRBV24-1 with TRBJ2-1, with 8 bases that match TRBD1. Trimming cost V 4 bases and J 8 bases; bases outside gene matches: 6. Germline V CDR1 and CDR2: KGHDR, SFDVKD. CDR3 length: 14 amino acids. CDR3 sequence: CATSDTTGVHEQFF. The CDR3 nucleotides read TGTGCCACCAGTGACACGACAGGGGTCCATGAGCAGTTCTTC.

The CDR3 bases are TGTGCCAGCTCAGCCGGGGAGGGTTACGAGCAGTACTTC. It translates to CASSAGEGYEQYF. The chain combines TRBV18 with TRBJ2-4; 7 bases match TRBD2. The J call may be wrong; the DNA end is better matched by TRBJ2-7. The CDR3 is 13 amino acids. Germline V CDR1 and CDR2: KGHSH, LQKENI.

The chain is built from TRBV5-1 and TRBJ2-7; 7 nucleotides match TRBD2. The better agreement between TRBJ2-5 and the DNA end casts doubt on the J call. Germline CDR1 is SGHRS and CDR2 is YFSETQ. The CDR3 totals 14 residues. The CDR3 reads CASSFGGGDGTQYF. Here the CDR3 DNA reads TGCGCCAGCAGCTTCGGCGGGGGAGACGGGACCCAGTACTTC.

This clonotype was seen more than once but under ten times. The chain recombines TRBV6-2 or TRBV6-3 with TRBJ2-7; unclear D gene. CDR1 is MNHEY, CDR2 SVGEGT, per germline. The ends were cut back, 9 bases at V and 0 bases at J, with 15 bases in the middle. CDR3 length: 14 residues. The CDR3 sequence: CASQLDAFSYEQYF. The CDR3 coding sequence is TGTGCCAGTCAACTCGACGCCTTCTCCTACGAGCAGTACTTC.

This chain connects TRBV29-1 to TRBJ1-4; 9 bases line up with TRBD1. The trim removed 6 bases at V and 5 bases at J, leaving 7 bases unmatched. The CDR3 runs to 14 residues. Per germline, CDR1 SQVTM and CDR2 ANQGSEA. The CDR3 DNA reads as TGCAGCGTCGGGACAGGGCCCCAGAATGAAAAACTGTTTTTT. Its protein is CSVGTGPQNEKLFF.

The chain is built from TRBV7-6 and TRBJ2-7, with 7 bases matching TRBD1. J lost 3 bases, V lost 4 bases, and 9 bases had no gene match. In germline, CDR1 is SGHVS, CDR2 FNYEAQ. The length of the CDR3 is 15 residues. CDR3 region: CASSSTRQGGYEQYF. The DNA for the CDR3 is TGTGCCAGCAGCTCCACTCGACAGGGTGGCTACGAGCAGTACTTC.

The V gene is TRBV6-5, the J gene TRBJ1-2, with D possibly matching TRBD1 (6 bases). Germline CDR1 MNHEY, CDR2 SVGAGI. This CDR3 comprises 12 residues. V lost 5 bases and J lost 7, with 11 bases in between. The CDR3: CASSRGGGGYTF. DNA of the CDR3: TGTGCCAGCAGTCGAGGGGGAGGTGGCTACACCTTC.

This clonotype was observed a handful of times. The rearrangement uses TRBV29-1 and TRBJ1-2; 9 bases line up with TRBD1. Per the germline V gene, CDR1 is SQVTM and CDR2 is ANQGSEA. The V and J ends lost 7 bases and 3 bases, in that order; junction bases with no gene match: 6. This CDR3 is 13 amino acids long. In nucleotides, the CDR3 is TGCAGCGCTACCGGGACAGGGCACTATGGCTACACCTTC. Amino acid sequence: CSATGTGHYGYTF.

This clonotype was seen more than once but under ten times. The V call is TRBV29-1, the J call TRBJ2-3; 13 bases agree with TRBD2. Germline lookup yields CDR1 SQVTM and CDR2 ANQGSEA. Unmatched junction bases numbered 5, after V lost 7 bases and J lost 4 bases. The CDR3 is 14 residues long. CDR3: CSGLLAGGPDTQYF. DNA for the CDR3: TGCAGCGGCCTACTAGCGGGGGGGCCAGATACGCAGTATTTT.

V gene TRBV4-3 combines with J gene TRBJ2-5, with D maybe TRBD2 (6 bases). CDR3 length: 15 amino acids. The V end was cut by 3 bases, the J end by 3 bases, with 14 bases between. CDR1 and CDR2 (germline): LGHNA, YSLEER. The CDR3 loop reads CASSQMPGLEETQYF. The DNA of the CDR3 is TGCGCCAGCAGCCAGATGCCGGGACTGGAAGAGACCCAGTACTTC.

This clonotype was counted ten times or more. The chain combines TRBV25-1 with TRBJ2-7; TRBD1 matches at 7 bases. Germline CDR1 reads MGHDK; CDR2 reads SYGVNS. The CDR3 has 12 residues. Trimming cost V 5 bases and J 5 bases; bases outside gene matches: 3. CDR3 sequence reads: CASSRQGHEQYF. The CDR3 DNA reads as TGTGCCAGCAGTCGACAGGGCCACGAGCAGTACTTC.

V gene TRBV7-8 combines with J gene TRBJ2-3; 11 nucleotides line up with TRBD2. Germline V gene lookup returns CDR1 SGHVS and CDR2 FQNEAQ. V dropped 5 bases and J dropped 0; count of bases not matched to a gene: 7. The CDR3 runs 17 residues. This chain's CDR3 is CASSQPSGGLSTDTQYF. The CDR3 DNA reads TGTGCCAGCAGCCAGCCTAGCGGGGGGCTGAGCACAGATACGCAGTATTTT.